These 26 T cell receptor beta chains were sequenced from one sample in a study of T cells in Graves' hyperthyroidism and ophthalmopathy (dated by TCRdb to about 2019). Receptor amplification or capture employed multiplex PCR. These reads were obtained on an Illumina HiSeq 2000. The TCR beta CDR3 regions were amplified from RNA transcripts. The TCR CDR3 was subjected to a first round of RT-PCR using the HTBI primer set and the Qiagen OneStep RT-PCR kit. Through fastp at Q25 and MiXCR, TCRdb rebuilt clones from the public reads, retaining in-frame beta chains. One record per CDR3 amino acid sequence lists the most common genes and DNA. This sample gives around 600,000 distinct CDR3 sequences in total; approximately 14% of them show up just once. The ten largest clonotypes hold around 7.3% of the sample. Sequencing used blood. The receptors derive from a woman in her twenties or thirties with Graves' hyperthyroidism.

This clonotype has at least ten counts. V usage is TRBV28 and J usage is TRBJ1-5; 9 nucleotides match TRBD1. The CDR3 has 16 amino acids. Germline V CDR1 and CDR2: MDHEN, SYDVKM. V was pared by 11 bases and J by 2 bases, with 13 bases of the junction left unmatched. Here the CDR3 DNA reads TGTGCCGTCGCGGGACAGGGTTGGATCGGCAATCAGCCCCAGCATTTT. Its protein product is CAVAGQGWIGNQPQHF.

A note on this clonotype: This may come from a read error, since a much larger clone is one base off. This sequence joins TRBV28 and TRBJ1-2; D is possibly TRBD1 (5 bases). V was shortened by 6 bases and J by 4 bases, with 9 bases between the two germline ends. The CDR3 is 12 residues long. Germline lookup yields CDR1 MDHEN and CDR2 SYDVKM. Written as DNA, the CDR3 is TGTGCCAGCAGGACAGAGAGCTATGGCTACACCTTC. This gives the protein CASRTESYGYTF.

This clonotype was counted a few times. This chain joins TRBV20-1 and TRBJ2-4; D call uncertain. V gave up 1 base and J gave up 8 bases, with 21 bases separating them. The CDR3 contains 16 residues. Per the germline V gene, CDR1 is DFQATT and CDR2 is SNEGSKA (reference sequence). CDR3 region: CSARARNPGHGDIQYF. CDR3 in DNA: TGCAGTGCTAGAGCTAGGAATCCGGGTCACGGTGACATTCAGTACTTC.

This clonotype was picked up many times. CDR3 sequence (DNA): TGTGCCAGCAGTTTCCCAGGGGTTTATGGCTACACCTTC. It specifies CASSFPGVYGYTF. The rearrangement uses TRBV28 and TRBJ1-2; tentatively, D is TRBD1 (6 bases). This CDR3 has 13 residues. Germline loops: CDR1 MDHEN, CDR2 SYDVKM. V was shortened by 3 bases and J by 5 bases, with 10 bases between the two germline ends.

This clonotype has a count of ten or more. The CDR3 region has the DNA TGTGCCAGCAGTGCTACATATTGGACGGAGCGGGGCTACGAGCAGTACTTC. Translation gives CASSATYWTERGYEQYF. V is TRBV27 and J is TRBJ2-7; TRBD2 agrees at 7 bases. V was clipped by 5 bases and J by 3 bases; unmatched bases: 16. The CDR3 is made up of 17 amino acids. Per germline, CDR1 MNHEY and CDR2 SMNVEV (reference sequence).

Points on this clonotype: This clone may be a read error of a much larger clone one base away. The chain is built from TRBV7-2 and TRBJ1-6; a weak D match, TRBD1 (6 bases). Germline CDR1 is SGHTA and CDR2 is FQGNSA. The CDR3 runs to 13 residues. As DNA, the CDR3 is TGTGCCAGCAGCATAACAGGGTTATCACCCCGCCACTTT. It specifies CASSITGLSPRHF.

This sequence joins TRBV7-9 and TRBJ1-3; D is unclear. The V gene lost 3 bases and the J gene lost 9 bases, with 12 bases spanning the gap. This CDR3 is built from 13 residues. Germline values: CDR1 SEHNR, CDR2 FQNEAQ (reference sequence). In DNA form, the CDR3 reads TGTGCCAGCAGCTTGGCACATAGTGGCACCATATATTTT. Its protein product is CASSLAHSGTIYF.

This clonotype showed up many times. The chain combines TRBV3-1 with TRBJ1-3, with D possibly TRBD1 on 5 matching bases. Germline V gene data show CDR1 as LGHDT and CDR2 as YNNKEL (reference sequence). The V end was cut by 3 bases, the J end by 3 bases, with 9 bases between. The CDR3 has 14 amino acids. DNA for the CDR3: TGTGCCAGCAGCCAGGGGGGAAATGGAAACACCATATATTTT. Translating it yields CASSQGGNGNTIYF. Full variable domain (remainder filled in from reference TRBV3-1 and TRBJ1-3): DTAVSQTPKYLVTQMGNDKSIKCEQNLGHDTMYWYKQDSKKFLKIMFSYNNKELIINETVPNRFSPKSPDKAHLNLHINSLELGDSAVYFCASSQGGNGNTIYFGEGSWLTVV.

At least ten counts were recorded for this clonotype. Sequence at one end of the junction differs from germline and may be a read error. The gene calls are TRBV27 and TRBJ2-5; D remains unclear. This CDR3 is 13 amino acids long. Germline V gene data show CDR1 as MNHEY and CDR2 as SMNVEV (reference sequence). CDR3 loop: CASSLSYQETQYF. In DNA, the CDR3 is TGTGCCAGCAGCTTATCGTACCAAGAGACCCAGTACTTC.

This clonotype was recorded at least ten times. The V call is TRBV6-1, the J call TRBJ2-6; 9 bases align to TRBD1. J lost 2 bases, V lost 6 bases, and 8 bases had no gene match. Germline CDR1 and CDR2: MNHNS and SASEGT. The length of the CDR3 is 17 residues. CDR3 loop: CASSKQGASPGANVLTF. The CDR3 nucleotides are TGTGCCAGCAGCAAACAGGGGGCAAGTCCTGGGGCCAACGTCCTGACTTTC.

The chain recombines TRBV9 with TRBJ2-1; 11 nucleotides match TRBD1. The germline gives CDR1 SGDLS, CDR2 YYNGEE. The V gene end was trimmed by 5 bases and the J gene end by 7 bases; junction bases not matched to a gene: 8. The CDR3 covers 15 residues. CDR3 DNA: TGTGCCAGCAGTGTGGACAGGGGGCGTCTAAATGAGCAGTTCTTC. It specifies CASSVDRGRLNEQFF.

This clonotype was seen many times. This chain joins TRBV11-2 and TRBJ1-1; possible D gene TRBD1, 6 bases. CDR1 and CDR2 (germline): SGHAT, FQNNGV. The CDR3 sequence is 14 residues long. Trimming stripped 4 bases from V and 3 bases from J, with 12 bases between. In nucleotides, the CDR3 is TGTGCCAGCAGCTCACAGGGATGGGACACTGAAGCTTTCTTT. Encoded protein: CASSSQGWDTEAFF.

This clonotype was recorded at least ten times. The chain links TRBV6-6 to TRBJ1-1; 10 bases agree with TRBD1. Germline V gene lookup returns CDR1 MNHNY and CDR2 SVGAGI (reference sequence). The CDR3 is 17 amino acids. V trimming: 2 bases; J trimming: 7 bases; junction bases outside the gene matches: 13. This chain's CDR3 is CASSYGTGTGVSREAFF. Written as DNA, the CDR3 is TGTGCCAGCAGTTACGGCACCGGGACAGGGGTCTCCCGTGAAGCTTTCTTT.

This clonotype was counted many times. The chain links TRBV6-1 to TRBJ2-7; the match to TRBD1 covers 8 bases. V trimming: 4 bases; J trimming: 2 bases; junction bases outside the gene matches: 4. The CDR3 length is 14 residues. Germline values: CDR1 MNHNS, CDR2 SASEGT. The CDR3 DNA reads TGTGCCAGCAGTGGGACAGGGTTAGCCTACGAGCAGTACTTC. The encoded protein is CASSGTGLAYEQYF.

This clonotype was seen many times. The chain carries TRBV5-1 and TRBJ1-4; D gene ambiguous. V was clipped by 4 bases and J by 7 bases, with 14 bases between them. This CDR3 region has 14 residues. Germline CDR1 and CDR2: SGHRS and YFSETQ. CDR3 sequence: CASSMSQVGEKLFF. CDR3 sequence (DNA): TGCGCCAGCAGCATGAGCCAAGTCGGTGAAAAACTGTTTTTT.

The J gene is TRBJ2-3, the V gene TRBV7-2, with D perhaps given as TRBD1 or TRBD2 (6 bases each). The V end was cut by 2 bases, the J end by 3 bases, with 18 bases between. This CDR3 contains 17 residues. Germline CDR1 is SGHTA and CDR2 is FQGNSA. CDR3 protein: CASSLIIGGVETDTQYF. The CDR3 DNA reads TGTGCCAGCAGCTTAATTATCGGGGGCGTCGAGACAGATACGCAGTATTTT.

The J gene is TRBJ1-1, the V gene TRBV28; the D is unclear. CDR1 is MDHEN and CDR2 is SYDVKM in the germline V gene. V lost 10 bases, J lost 1 base, and 13 bases lay in between. The CDR3 runs 13 residues. The CDR3 spells CATKRRENTEAFF. CDR3 nucleotide sequence: TGTGCCACCAAGAGGCGGGAGAACACTGAAGCTTTCTTT.

Regarding this clonotype: This may come from a read error, since a much larger clone is one base off. Here the CDR3 reads CAWSARTLNNSPLHF. The CDR3 bases are TGTGCCTGGAGTGCCAGGACGTTAAATAATTCACCCCTCCACTTT. This chain connects TRBV30 to TRBJ1-6; D remains ambiguous. Trimming shortened V by 1 base and J by 5 bases, and 12 bases separated the two germline ends. CDR1 GTSNPN and CDR2 SVGIG come from the germline V gene (reference sequence). The CDR3 contains 15 residues.

This clonotype came up a few times. The chain joins TRBV19 to TRBJ2-3; 8 bases line up with TRBD1. CDR1 LNHDA and CDR2 SQIVND come from the germline V gene (reference sequence). Germline trimming cut 10 bases from V and 2 bases from J; bases unmatched to any gene: 5. The CDR3 covers 13 residues. The CDR3 DNA is TGTGCCACCGGACAGGGAGACACAGATACGCAGTATTTT. As protein: CATGQGDTDTQYF.

This clonotype was seen ten or more times. The V and J genes are TRBV29-1 and TRBJ2-1; 11 bases line up with TRBD2. In germline, CDR1 is SQVTM, CDR2 ANQGSEA. Trimming removed 7 bases from V and 6 bases from J; junction bases left unmatched: 2. The CDR3 covers 12 residues. CDR3 DNA: TGCAGCGGCGGGACTAGCGGCAATGAGCAGTTCTTC. This gives the protein CSGGTSGNEQFF.

This clonotype was recorded at least ten times. The chain combines TRBV12-3 or TRBV12-4 with TRBJ2-7; 8 nucleotides line up with TRBD1. The CDR3 spans 13 residues. V lost 5 bases and J lost 5; bases outside the gene matches: 5. The CDR3 loop is CASSPGQGHEQYF. The CDR3 DNA reads as TGTGCCAGCAGTCCCGGACAGGGACACGAGCAGTACTTC.

The CDR3 DNA reads TGCGCCAGCAGCCTTTGGGGGGCGAACACTGAAGCTTTCTTT. Translated, it gives CASSLWGANTEAFF. V usage is TRBV4-1 and J usage is TRBJ1-1; D perhaps matches TRBD1 (6 bases). CDR1 is MGHRA, CDR2 YSYEKL, per germline. The V gene lost 4 bases and the J gene lost 1 base, with 10 bases spanning the gap. This CDR3 is built from 14 residues.

This clonotype was detected many times. The rearrangement joins TRBV3-1 to TRBJ2-1, with 8 positions matching TRBD2. The CDR3 totals 16 residues. CDR1 and CDR2 (germline): LGHDT, YNNKEL (reference sequence). With V trimmed by 3 bases and J by 4 bases, 8 bases remained unmatched. CDR3 sequence (DNA): TGTGCCAGCAGCCAGGATAGCGGGGTGGGATACAATGAGCAGTTCTTC. Translation: CASSQDSGVGYNEQFF.

This clonotype has a count of ten or more. The J gene is TRBJ2-1, the V gene TRBV7-3, with 11 nucleotides matching TRBD2. With 1 base clipped from V and 3 bases from J, the junction kept 5 bases outside the gene matches. The CDR3 covers 17 residues. The germline V gene encodes CDR1 SGHTA and CDR2 FQGTGA. CDR3 in amino acids: CASSLNSGTSGYNEQFF. In DNA, the CDR3 is TGTGCCAGCAGCTTAAATTCGGGGACTAGCGGCTACAATGAGCAGTTCTTC.

V usage is TRBV14 and J usage is TRBJ1-6, with D tentatively TRBD1 (5 bases). V was clipped by 0 bases and J by 6 bases, with 9 bases between them. Looked up from germline, CDR1 is SGHDN and CDR2 is FVKESK. The CDR3 is 15 residues long. CDR3 amino acids: CASSQDLTANSPLHF. In nucleotides, the CDR3 is TGTGCCAGCAGCCAAGATTTGACAGCTAATTCACCCCTCCACTTT.

Ten or more counts support this clonotype. The rearrangement joins TRBV2 to TRBJ2-2; D may be TRBD2 (5 bases). Trimming removed 6 bases from V and 0 bases from J, with 20 bases in between. The CDR3 is made up of 18 amino acids. Germline V gene sequence: CDR1 SNHLY, CDR2 FYNNEI. For the CDR3, the DNA is TGTGCCAGCAGCCCCCTCGGGGTACAAAACTCGAACACCGGGGAGCTGTTTTTT. It yields the protein CASSPLGVQNSNTGELFF.